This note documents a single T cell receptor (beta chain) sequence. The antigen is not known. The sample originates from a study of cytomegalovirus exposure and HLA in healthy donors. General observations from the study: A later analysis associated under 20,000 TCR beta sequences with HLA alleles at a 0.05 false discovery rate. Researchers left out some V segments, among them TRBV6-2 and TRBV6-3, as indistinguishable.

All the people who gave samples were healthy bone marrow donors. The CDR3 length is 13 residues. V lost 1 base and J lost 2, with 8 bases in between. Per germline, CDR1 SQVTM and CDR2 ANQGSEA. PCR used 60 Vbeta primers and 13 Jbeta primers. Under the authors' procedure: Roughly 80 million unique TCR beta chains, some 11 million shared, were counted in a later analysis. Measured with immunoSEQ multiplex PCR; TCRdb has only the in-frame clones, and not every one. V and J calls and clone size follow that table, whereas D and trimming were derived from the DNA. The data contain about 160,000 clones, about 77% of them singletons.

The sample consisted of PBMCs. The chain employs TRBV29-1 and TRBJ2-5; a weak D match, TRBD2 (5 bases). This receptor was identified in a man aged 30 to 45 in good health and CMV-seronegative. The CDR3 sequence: CSVEGGRQETQYF. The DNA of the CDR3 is TGCAGCGTTGAAGGAGGGCGACAAGAGACCCAGTACTTC.